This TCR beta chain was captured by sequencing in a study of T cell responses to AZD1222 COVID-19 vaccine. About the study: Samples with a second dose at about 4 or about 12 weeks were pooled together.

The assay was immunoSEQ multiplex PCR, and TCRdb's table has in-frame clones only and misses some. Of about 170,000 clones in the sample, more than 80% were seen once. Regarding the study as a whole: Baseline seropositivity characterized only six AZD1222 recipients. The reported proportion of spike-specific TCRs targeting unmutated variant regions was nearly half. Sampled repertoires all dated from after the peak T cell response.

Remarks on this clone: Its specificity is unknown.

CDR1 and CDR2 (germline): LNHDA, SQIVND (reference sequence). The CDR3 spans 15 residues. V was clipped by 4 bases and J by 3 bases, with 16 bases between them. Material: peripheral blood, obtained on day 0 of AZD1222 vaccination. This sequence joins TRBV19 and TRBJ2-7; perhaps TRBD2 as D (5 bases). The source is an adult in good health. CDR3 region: CASSSRPAEFYEQYF. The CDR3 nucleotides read TGTGCCAGTAGTAGTCGTCCAGCGGAATTCTACGAGCAGTACTTC.